Listed here are 13 T cell receptor beta chains from one sample, sequenced in a study of blood T cell repertoires in COVID-19. The protocol was immunoSEQ multiplex PCR, while the TCRdb copy is restricted to in-frame clones and leaves out a portion. This sample has over 250,000 clones, with about 83% found just once. Source material: peripheral blood. Source of these receptors: a woman in her 50s who had recovered from COVID-19.

The V call is TRBV7-3, the J call TRBJ2-1; TRBD2 agrees at 13 bases. Germline V CDR1 and CDR2: SGHTA, FQGTGA. The CDR3 is 18 residues long. With V trimmed by 5 bases and J by 0 bases, 7 bases remained unmatched. This CDR3 reads CASSNGTSGASSYNEQFF. CDR3 DNA: TGTGCCAGCAGCAACGGGACTAGCGGGGCGAGCTCCTACAATGAGCAGTTCTTC.

The chain uses TRBV28 and TRBJ2-7; 11 bases are a match to TRBD2. This CDR3 is 17 amino acids long. CDR1 MDHEN and CDR2 SYDVKM come from the germline V gene. V shed 6 bases and J 0 bases; nucleotides not matched to a gene: 10. Here the CDR3 reads CASSISGGALSSYEQYF. The CDR3 bases are TGTGCCAGCAGCATTAGCGGGGGGGCATTGAGCTCCTACGAGCAGTACTTC.

Notes on this clone: The same CDR3 arises from other DNA sequences in this sample as well. V gene TRBV11-2 combines with J gene TRBJ1-5; D might be TRBD1 (5 bases). The CDR3 contains 15 residues. CDR1 and CDR2 from the germline V gene are SGHAT and FQNNGV. Between the trimmed V and J ends, which lost 0 bases and 1 base, there was a span of 7 bases. The CDR3 loop is CASSLEGGSNQPQHF. In DNA, the CDR3 is TGTGCCAGCAGCTTAGAGGGGGGGAGCAATCAGCCCCAGCATTTT.

The J gene is TRBJ1-1, the V gene TRBV3-1 (or the pseudogene TRBV3-2); tentative D call: TRBD1 (5 bases). The germline gives CDR1 LGHDT, CDR2 YNNKEL (reference sequence). The CDR3 is 17 amino acids. Trimming removed 4 bases from V and 0 bases from J, with 18 bases in between. The CDR3 DNA sequence: TGTGCCAGCAGCCCAAGTTCGGCGGGGGGGGTGAACACTGAAGCTTTCTTT. Protein: CASSPSSAGGVNTEAFF.

This rearrangement joins TRBV6-2 or TRBV6-3 to TRBJ2-1, with D uncertain. This CDR3 region has 12 residues. Germline CDR1 and CDR2: MNHEY and SVGEGT. The ends were cut back, 1 base at V and 7 bases at J, with 5 bases in the middle. The DNA of the CDR3 is TGTGCCAGCAGTTACTATAAAAATGAGCAGTTCTTC. Protein product: CASSYYKNEQFF.

J is TRBJ2-5 and V is TRBV7-8; 8 bases line up with TRBD1. V shed 4 bases and J 4 bases; nucleotides not matched to a gene: 5. Looked up from germline, CDR1 is SGHVS and CDR2 is FQNEAQ. This CDR3 spans 14 amino acids. DNA of the CDR3: TGTGCCAGCAGCTCTTCAGGGGGCAGAGAGACCCAGTACTTC. As protein: CASSSSGGRETQYF.

This chain links TRBV28 with TRBJ1-2; 8 bases line up with TRBD1. The CDR3 length is 12 residues. Per germline, CDR1 MDHEN and CDR2 SYDVKM. The V segment lost 6 bases and the J segment 7 bases; nucleotides outside the gene matches: 4. The CDR3 DNA reads as TGTGCCAGCAGCCAGGGGGCGCGTGGCTACACCTTC. This encodes CASSQGARGYTF.

The chain employs TRBV7-9 and TRBJ2-2, with 8 bases that match TRBD1. In germline, CDR1 is SEHNR, CDR2 FQNEAQ (reference sequence). CDR3 length equals 19 residues. V was pared by 2 bases and J by 4 bases, with 15 bases of the junction left unmatched. This CDR3 reads CASSLRGFGQGWSTGELFF. DNA for the CDR3: TGTGCCAGCAGCTTACGGGGATTCGGACAGGGATGGAGCACCGGGGAGCTGTTTTTT.

The CDR3 is CASSEPYRGGEQYF. CDR3 nucleotides: TGTGCCAGCAGTGAACCGTACAGGGGGGGCGAGCAGTACTTC. V and J are TRBV6-1 and TRBJ2-7; tentative D call: TRBD1 (8 bases). The CDR3 is 14 residues long. Trimming stripped 2 bases from V and 6 bases from J, with 14 bases between. Per germline, CDR1 MNHNS and CDR2 SASEGT.

The J gene is TRBJ2-2, the V gene TRBV7-2, with TRBD2 identical over 7 bases. The CDR3 covers 16 residues. Germline trimming cut 5 bases from V and 4 bases from J; bases unmatched to any gene: 10. Germline V lookup: CDR1 SGHTA, CDR2 FQGNSA. CDR3 loop: CASSDLGGSSTGELFF. CDR3 bases: TGTGCCAGCAGCGACTTGGGCGGGAGTAGCACCGGGGAGCTGTTTTTT.

This clone was seen only once. This chain uses TRBV7-9 with TRBJ2-1; 7 bases align to TRBD2. J lost 15 bases, V lost 1 base, and 12 bases had no gene match. Germline values: CDR1 SEHNR, CDR2 FQNEAQ (reference sequence). CDR3 length equals 14 residues. CDR3 sequence reads: CASSLGREGRASFF. The CDR3 nucleotides are TGTGCCAGCAGCTTAGGTAGGGAGGGCAGGGCGTCGTTCTTC.

The chain recombines TRBV6-5 with TRBJ1-6; maybe TRBD1 (6 bases). Trimming cost V 6 bases and J 11 bases, with 11 bases left between them. This CDR3 is 12 amino acids long. The V gene's germline CDR1 is MNHEY and CDR2 SVGAGI. The CDR3 spells CASSPGATPLHF. The DNA of the CDR3 is TGTGCCAGCAGCCCAGGGGCAACACCCCTCCACTTT.

The genes are TRBV12-2 and TRBJ2-3; the table gives TRBD1 as D, unverified against the DNA. TRBV12-2 is an annotated pseudogene. The CDR3 loop spans 13 amino acids. CDR3 bases: TGTGCAAGTCGGACAGAGTACACAGATACGCAGTATTTT. It encodes CASRTEYTDTQYF.